These T cell receptor beta chains were read from a single sample in a study of shared clonotypes between healthy human individuals. Sequencing was performed with immunoSEQ multiplex PCR; in TCRdb, only in-frame clones are kept and a portion is missing. The data hold millions of clones, with around 96% observed a single time. Input material: naive CD8+ T cells sorted from blood. The receptors come from a man in his late teens or twenties in good health. The CDR3 runs from the conserved cysteine through the conserved F or W. Each record gives: CDR3 length, D gene, J gene, V gene, clone size, CDR3 DNA, CDR3 protein. A D gene is named only where the DNA matches it firmly. Size values are once, few and many counts, or a class for expanded clones, and some rows have none.

>14|NA|TRBJ1-1|TRBV7-9|NA
TGTGCCAGCAGCTTAGCGGGGGAGGGGACTGAAGCTTTCTTT
CASSLAGEGTEAFF
>14|NA|TRBJ2-7|TRBV27|NA
TGTGCCAGCAGGAGTGAGCGGAGACCCTACGAGCAGTACTTC
CASRSERRPYEQYF
>14|NA|TRBJ1-2|TRBV11-2|NA
TGTGCCAGCAGCTTAGGGGGACCCAACTATGGCTACACCTTC
CASSLGGPNYGYTF
>14|NA|TRBJ2-5|TRBV7-9|NA
TGTGCCAGCAGCTTGGGCTGGGGGGTAGAGACCCAGTACTTC
CASSLGWGVETQYF
>13|NA|TRBJ2-7|TRBV11-2|NA
TGTGCCAGCAGCTTAGCGGGGGGCGGCGAGCAGTACTTC
CASSLAGGGEQYF
>15|NA|TRBJ1-1|TRBV7-9|NA
TGTGCCAGCAGCTTAGGGCGCCAGTGGGACACTGAAGCTTTCTTT
CASSLGRQWDTEAFF
>13|TRBD2|TRBJ2-7|TRBV7-2|NA
TGTGCCAGCAGCCAGGGACTAGCCTACGAGCAGTACTTC
CASSQGLAYEQYF
>17|TRBD2|TRBJ2-4|TRBV28|NA
TGTGCCAGCAGTTCTCGACTAGCGGGGGGGCACGTAAACATTCAGTACTTC
CASSSRLAGGHVNIQYF
>14|TRBD2|TRBJ2-1|TRBV29-1|once
TGCAGCGTTGGGAACTTATTGAGCGGGGGTGAGCAGTTCTTC
CSVGNLLSGGEQFF
>15|TRBD1|TRBJ2-7|TRBV5-1|NA
TGCGCCAGCAGCGACAGTAGGGGGCGCAACCACGAGCAGTACTTC
CASSDSRGRNHEQYF
>14|TRBD2|TRBJ2-7|TRBV13|NA
TGTGCCAGCAGCCAAAGGACTAGCGCCTACGAGCAGTACTTC
CASSQRTSAYEQYF
>15|NA|TRBJ2-7|TRBV4-1|NA
TGCGCCAGCAGCCAAGGCCCCCGACAGGCCTACGAGCAGTACTTC
CASSQGPRQAYEQYF
>16|TRBD1|TRBJ2-7|TRBV7-9|NA
TGTGCCAGCAGCTCCGGATTCGACAGGGGTTTCCACGAGCAGTACTTC
CASSSGFDRGFHEQYF
>14|TRBD1|TRBJ1-1|TRBV27|NA
TGTGCCAGCAGTTCGGACAGGGCGGGCACTGAAGCTTTCTTT
CASSSDRAGTEAFF
>15|NA|TRBJ2-5|TRBV4-2|NA
TGTGCCAGCAGCCAAGAGGAGACCGTCCAAGAGACCCAGTACTTC
CASSQEETVQETQYF
>14|TRBD1|TRBJ1-1|TRBV7-9|NA
TGTGCCAGCAGCTCCGGGACAGGGGGCACTGAAGCTTTCTTT
CASSSGTGGTEAFF
>14|NA|TRBJ2-7|TRBV7-9|NA
TGTGCCAGCAGCCCAACAGACACCTACTACGAGCAGTACTTC
CASSPTDTYYEQYF
>16|TRBD1|TRBJ2-4|TRBV7-9|NA
TGTGCCAGCAGCCCCGGGACAGGGGAAGCCAAAAACATTCAGTACTTC
CASSPGTGEAKNIQYF
>16|NA|TRBJ1-4|TRBV6-1|NA
TGTGCCAGCAGTGAATTGGTAGGGGGGGAGAATGAAAAACTGTTTTTT
CASSELVGGENEKLFF
>15|TRBD1|TRBJ1-1|TRBV28|NA
TGTGCCAGCAGTTTTGGGGGACAGGGGTTTGCTGAAGCTTTCTTT
CASSFGGQGFAEAFF
>16|NA|TRBJ1-6|TRBV5-1|NA
TGCGCCAGCAGCTTCGACAGCGGTTCAGGGCAATCACCCCTCCACTTT
CASSFDSGSGQSPLHF
>15|TRBD2|TRBJ2-1|TRBV2|NA
TGTGCCAGCAGCTTAGCGGGGGGTCAATACAATGAGCAGTTCTTC
CASSLAGGQYNEQFF
>13|NA|TRBJ2-7|TRBV5-1|NA
TGCGCCAGCAGCTTGGATCCGAGGAACGAGCAGTACTTC
CASSLDPRNEQYF
>12|NA|TRBJ1-2|TRBV29-1|NA
TGCAGCGTTGAGTCGGAGAACTATGGCTACACCTTC
CSVESENYGYTF
>14|TRBD2|TRBJ2-7|TRBV5-5|NA
TGTGCCAGCAGCTTGCTAGCGGGGAACTACGAGCAGTACTTC
CASSLLAGNYEQYF
>11|NA|TRBJ1-1|TRBV30|NA
TGTGCCTGGAGTGTCACTCTTGAAGCTTTCTTT
CAWSVTLEAFF
>16|TRBD2|TRBJ2-7|TRBV7-9|NA
TGTGCCAGCAGCTTATTTTCGGGAGGGCCGACCGACGAGCAGTACTTC
CASSLFSGGPTDEQYF
>12|NA|TRBJ2-1|TRBV27|once
TGTGCCAGCTTGAGCTCCTACAATGAGCAGTTCTTC
CASLSSYNEQFF
>15|TRBD1|TRBJ1-4|TRBV28|NA
TGTGCCAGCAGCTCCCCGGACAGGGGGCTTGAAAAACTGTTTTTT
CASSSPDRGLEKLFF
>12|NA|TRBJ2-3|TRBV27|NA
TGTGCCAGCAGCCAACTCACAGATACGCAGTATTTT
CASSQLTDTQYF
>14|NA|TRBJ1-1|TRBV5-6|NA
TGTGCCAGCAGCTGGGACCGGGTGAACACTGAAGCTTTCTTT
CASSWDRVNTEAFF
>14|TRBD2|TRBJ2-7|TRBV27|NA
TGTGCCAGCAGACTAGCGGGAGGCGCCTACGAGCAGTACTTC
CASRLAGGAYEQYF
>13|NA|TRBJ2-3|TRBV11-2|NA
TGTGCCAGCAGCTTTGGGGATACAGATACGCAGTATTTT
CASSFGDTDTQYF
>18|TRBD2|TRBJ2-5|TRBV5-8|NA
TGTGCCAGCAGCGGGGCGGGACTAGCACACACCTACCAAGAGACCCAGTACTTC
CASSGAGLAHTYQETQYF
>19|NA|TRBJ2-6|TRBV4-3|NA
TGCGCCAGCAGCCTGGGGTGGAGGCAACAGAGCTCTGGGGCCAACGTCCTGACTTTC
CASSLGWRQQSSGANVLTF
>14|NA|TRBJ2-7|TRBV9|NA
TGTGCCAGCAGCGTAGGCACGGGCGCCTACGAGCAGTACTTC
CASSVGTGAYEQYF
>15|NA|TRBJ2-1|TRBV30|NA
TGTGCCTGGACCCACGCCGGGACCTCCCGGGTGGAGCAGTTCTTC
CAWTHAGTSRVEQFF
>15|NA|TRBJ2-7|TRBV9|NA
TGTGCCAGCAGCGTAGATGACAGTTCGACCTACGAGCAGTACTTC
CASSVDDSSTYEQYF
>14|NA|TRBJ2-2|TRBV30|NA
TGTGCCTGGAGCCTTAGACCCAATGTCGGGGAGCTGTTTTTT
CAWSLRPNVGELFF
>13|NA|TRBJ1-4|TRBV10-2|few
TGCGCCAGCAGTGAGAGGGGAAATGAAAAACTGTTTTTT
CASSERGNEKLFF
>15|TRBD2|TRBJ2-3|TRBV14|NA
TGTGCCAGCAGCGAGGGAGGGCTAAGCACAGATACGCAGTATTTT
CASSEGGLSTDTQYF
>13|TRBD1|TRBJ2-7|TRBV28|NA
TGTGCCAGCAGCTACAGGGGGCGCAACGAGCAGTACTTC
CASSYRGRNEQYF
>15|TRBD2|TRBJ2-1|TRBV6-5|NA
TGTGCCAGCAGTTCGGGTTGGGGGGGCTACAATGAGCAGTTCTTC
CASSSGWGGYNEQFF
>14|NA|TRBJ1-5|TRBV6-1|NA
TGTGCCAGCAGTGAGTGGCGCAGCAATCAGCCCCAGCATTTT
CASSEWRSNQPQHF
>14|NA|TRBJ2-5|TRBV27|NA
TGTGCCAGCAGTTTACTAGGCAACAGAGAGACCCAGTACTTC
CASSLLGNRETQYF
>14|NA|TRBJ2-1|TRBV29-1|NA
TGCAGCGTCGACAGGTCCTTTAGGTACAATGAGCAGTTCTTC
CSVDRSFRYNEQFF
>13|NA|TRBJ2-7|TRBV10-2|once
TGCGCCAGCAGGGCGCGCCCTGCCTACGAGCAGTACTTC
CASRARPAYEQYF
>13|NA|TRBJ2-3|TRBV30|NA
TGTGCCTGGAGTTTTGGGAGCACAGATACGCAGTATTTT
CAWSFGSTDTQYF
>13|NA|TRBJ2-7|TRBV5-1|NA
TGCGCCAGCAGCTTGGAATTAAGGGGCGAGCAGTACTTC
CASSLELRGEQYF
>15|NA|TRBJ2-4|TRBV5-6|once
TGTGCCAGCAGTCTAGGGCCTGGGGCCAAAAACATTCAGTACTTC
CASSLGPGAKNIQYF
>14|NA|TRBJ2-5|TRBV6-6|NA
TGTGCCAGCAGTTCGGACTACGCGCAAGAGACCCAGTACTTC
CASSSDYAQETQYF
>17|NA|TRBJ2-7|TRBV5-1|NA
TGCGCCAGCAGCTTGGAGTTTTTAGGGGTTGGAATGTACGAGCAGTACTTC
CASSLEFLGVGMYEQYF
>15|NA|TRBJ2-7|TRBV4-1|NA
TGCGCCAGCAGCCAACGGGACGGTGGGGCCTACGAGCAGTACTTC
CASSQRDGGAYEQYF
>15|TRBD2|TRBJ2-1|TRBV4-1|NA
TGCGCCAGCAGCCAAGGGGGCGGGAGTTTAGGTGAGCAGTTCTTC
CASSQGGGSLGEQFF
>16|TRBD1|TRBJ1-4|TRBV6-1|NA
TGTGCCAGCAGTGGCGAAACAGGGGGCGTATACGAAAAACTGTTTTTT
CASSGETGGVYEKLFF
>15|NA|TRBJ2-2|TRBV13|once
TGTGCCAGCAGACCAGGGGAAAGTGGCACCGGGGAGCTGTTTTTT
CASRPGESGTGELFF
>14|NA|TRBJ1-5|TRBV9|NA
TGTGCCAGCAGCGCCGACAGTAGCAATCAGCCCCAGCATTTT
CASSADSSNQPQHF
>17|TRBD2|TRBJ2-7|TRBV5-1|NA
TGCGCCAGCAGCATACTTTCCCCGGGACTAGCGGGAGACGAGCAGTACTTC
CASSILSPGLAGDEQYF
>10|NA|TRBJ2-1|TRBV20-1|NA
TGCAGTGCTTATGGAGAGGAGCAGTTCTTC
CSAYGEEQFF